This T cell receptor (beta chain) originates from a study of blood T cell repertoires in COVID-19. Assay: immunoSEQ multiplex PCR; the TCRdb copy retains only in-frame clones and omits some. The data contain some 330,000 clones, over 75% of them singletons. The study recruited people aged about 18 to 90 years across approximately 23 US areas. Germline-derived CDR1 and CDR2 are MDHEN and SYDVKM. Between the trimmed V and J ends, which lost 2 bases and 7 bases, there was a span of 11 bases. The CDR3 contains 13 residues. The sequencing sample was made of PBMCs or T cells enriched from blood (not recorded which). This TCR came from a man in his thirties or forties who had recovered from COVID-19. The chain employs TRBV28 and TRBJ1-2, with a possible D match to TRBD1 (6 bases). The CDR3 DNA follows: TGTGCCAGCAGTTTAGCCAGGGGATCTGGCTACACCTTC. This translates into CASSLARGSGYTF.